The 9 T cell receptor beta chains given below trace back to one sample, sequenced in a study of T cell changes during pregnancy in multiple sclerosis. The table came from immunoSEQ multiplex PCR; TCRdb's copy has only in-frame clones and leaves some out. The repertoire holds more than 65,000 clones, with roughly 92% as singletons. The specimen was peripheral blood, collected in the first trimester of pregnancy. The receptors derive from a female donor with multiple sclerosis, enrolled in a pregnancy study.

This clone has just a few counts. CDR3 DNA: TGTGCCAGCAGCTCTAACAGTTTCAAGAGGGCGAGTCGTTTCTTT. As protein: CASSSNSFKRASRFF. This chain links TRBV7-2 with TRBJ1-1; D is uncertain. Trimming took 4 bases from V and 13 from J, leaving 25 bases between them. The germline V gene has CDR1 SGHTA and CDR2 FQGNSA. CDR3 length equals 15 residues.

The chain links TRBV5-8 to TRBJ2-5; TRBD1 might be the D (5 bases). The ends were cut back, 0 bases at V and 4 bases at J, with 7 bases in the middle. The CDR3 runs to 13 residues. Germline V gene sequence: CDR1 SGHTS, CDR2 YDEGEE. This CDR3 is CASSLAGLETQYF. The CDR3 nucleotides read TGTGCCAGCAGCTTGGCAGGGCTAGAGACCCAGTACTTC. Full variable domain (rest looked up from reference TRBV5-8 and TRBJ2-5): EAGVTQSPTHLIKTRGQQATLRCSPISGHTSVYWYQQALGLGLQFLLWYDEGEERNRGNFPPRFSGRQFPNYSSELNVNALELEDSALYLCASSLAGLETQYFGPGTRLLVL.

The rearrangement joins TRBV7-3 to TRBJ2-2, with D possibly TRBD1 on 6 matching bases. Germline CDR1 SGHTA, CDR2 FQGTGA. The V and J ends lost 4 bases and 4 bases respectively, with 13 bases between them. The CDR3 consists of 15 residues. Here the CDR3 DNA reads TGTGCCAGCAGCTATCGGACAGCGTCCACCGGGGAGCTGTTTTTT. Translation gives CASSYRTASTGELFF.

The chain combines TRBV19 with TRBJ1-2; D gene uncertain. CDR3 length: 13 residues. V shed 5 bases and J shed 4 bases, with 11 bases lying between them. Germline-derived CDR1 and CDR2 are LNHDA and SQIVND (reference sequence). The CDR3 DNA follows: TGTGCCAGTAGTTTGGAGATGCGCTATGGCTACACCTTC. It encodes CASSLEMRYGYTF.

The chain carries TRBV7-9 and TRBJ2-2, with TRBD1 as a possible D gene (5 bases). V was clipped by 1 base and J by 7 bases, with 7 bases between them. In germline, CDR1 is SEHNR, CDR2 FQNEAQ (reference sequence). The CDR3 spans 13 residues. In nucleotides, the CDR3 is TGTGCCAGCAGCTTAGGGGGCTTCGGGGAGCTGTTTTTT. Protein sequence: CASSLGGFGELFF.

This rearrangement joins TRBV7-2 to TRBJ1-2; weak D call: TRBD1 (5 bases). The CDR3 length is 16 residues. Per germline, CDR1 SGHTA and CDR2 FQGNSA. V lost 2 bases and J lost 4, with 17 bases in between. The CDR3 DNA sequence: TGTGCCAGCAGCTTATCCCAGGGTCTAACTGGCTATGGCTACACCTTC. It is translated as CASSLSQGLTGYGYTF.

The chain is built from TRBV10-3 and TRBJ2-5, with TRBD1 matching 8 bases. V lost 6 bases, J lost 2 bases, and 5 bases stayed unmatched. Germline values: CDR1 ENHRY, CDR2 SYGVKD. The CDR3 contains 14 residues. CDR3 sequence: CAISQNRGQETQYF. Here the CDR3 DNA reads TGTGCCATCAGCCAAAACAGGGGGCAAGAGACCCAGTACTTC.

This chain uses TRBV6-5 with TRBJ2-3; D is possibly TRBD2 (6 bases). The CDR3 is 16 residues long. Trimming cost V 2 bases and J 0 bases, with 12 bases left between them. Looked up from germline, CDR1 is MNHEY and CDR2 is SVGAGI. The CDR3 DNA sequence: TGTGCCAGCAGTTACGGTCCTAGCGCAAGCACAGATACGCAGTATTTT. It encodes CASSYGPSASTDTQYF.

This clone came up once. The chain combines TRBV5-6 with TRBJ1-6, with 11 bases that match TRBD1. The germline V gene encodes CDR1 SGHDT and CDR2 YYEEEE. The CDR3 is made up of 17 amino acids. After removal of 2 bases from V and 6 bases from J, the junction contained 7 bases not matched to a gene. The CDR3 nucleotides read TGTGCCAGCAGCTTACCGTCCGGGACAGGGGGTAATTCACCCCTCCACTTT. The encoded protein is CASSLPSGTGGNSPLHF.